This T cell receptor (beta chain) was sequenced in a study of blood T cell repertoires in COVID-19. This clone was picked up one time. Original methodology: Reference gene primer amplification yielded estimated nucleated cell counts. The protocol was immunoSEQ multiplex PCR, while the TCRdb copy is restricted to in-frame clones and leaves out a portion. Clonal size and the V and J genes are those of that table, whereas D and trimming came from the DNA. Among 200,000 to 250,000 clones listed, 75% to 90% were seen once. The sample comprised peripheral blood. The receptor's source is a woman aged 65 to 85 with COVID-19, enrolled during active disease.

The CDR3 is CASSIGESGVSYEQYF. The CDR3 region has the DNA TGTGCCAGTAGTATTGGGGAGTCGGGGGTCTCCTACGAGCAGTACTTC. The gene calls are TRBV19 and TRBJ2-7; tentatively, D is TRBD2 (6 bases). The germline V gene has CDR1 LNHDA and CDR2 SQIVND (reference sequence). V was shortened by 3 bases and J by 0 bases, with 15 bases between the two germline ends. The CDR3 loop spans 16 amino acids.